The 19 T cell receptor beta chains in this list originate from one sample, sequenced in a study of T cell changes during pregnancy in multiple sclerosis. Some clones are missing from TCRdb's copy, which holds only in-frame ones; the method was immunoSEQ multiplex PCR. The sample carries approximately 87,000 clones, 85% to 95% recorded once. The sample in question was CD4+ T cells from peripheral blood mononuclear cells, obtained in the second trimester of pregnancy. The receptors were sampled from a female donor with multiple sclerosis, enrolled in a pregnancy study.

The V and J genes are TRBV15 and TRBJ2-7; D perhaps matches TRBD2 (5 bases). Germline V lookup: CDR1 LNHNV, CDR2 YYDKDF (reference sequence). Trimming stripped 0 bases from V and 1 base from J, with 16 bases between. The CDR3 totals 17 residues. CDR3 in amino acids: CATSRDLSGLSSYEQYF. CDR3 in DNA: TGTGCCACCAGCAGAGATTTGAGCGGTCTATCGTCCTACGAGCAGTACTTC.

This clone was counted ten times or more. V and J are TRBV5-1 and TRBJ2-1; D uncertain. This CDR3 comprises 15 residues. V lost 3 bases and J lost 6, with 16 bases in between. Germline V gives CDR1 SGHRS, CDR2 YFSETQ. CDR3 region: CASSSNRATRNEQFF. The CDR3 coding sequence is TGCGCCAGCAGCTCAAACCGAGCTACCCGCAATGAGCAGTTCTTC.

The V and J genes are TRBV28 and TRBJ1-2; D is undetermined. Trimming removed 5 bases at V and 1 base at J, with 11 bases between. The germline CDR1 and CDR2 sequences are MDHEN and SYDVKM. The CDR3 totals 14 residues. The CDR3 nucleotides are TGTGCCAGCAGTCTTGGAGGAGGTAACTATGGCTACACCTTC. Translating it yields CASSLGGGNYGYTF.

This clone was seen a handful of times. CDR3 DNA sequence: TGTGCCAGCAGCCAGGGAAACAGGGCCTACGAGCAGTACTTC. It translates to CASSQGNRAYEQYF. The chain joins TRBV4-2 to TRBJ2-7, with TRBD1 as a possible D gene (6 bases). The germline gives CDR1 LGHNA, CDR2 YNFKEQ. CDR3 length: 14 amino acids. The ends were cut back, 3 bases at V and 2 bases at J, with 11 bases in the middle.

The chain combines TRBV5-1 with TRBJ2-1; the match to TRBD2 covers 8 bases. Germline V gene lookup returns CDR1 SGHRS and CDR2 YFSETQ. This CDR3 has 16 amino acids. J was trimmed by 4 bases and V by 0 bases; bases with no gene match: 6. The CDR3 loop reads CASSLATAGAYNEQFF. CDR3 sequence (DNA): TGCGCCAGCAGCTTGGCCACAGCGGGAGCTTACAATGAGCAGTTCTTC. The variable domain in full, with the rest retrieved from reference TRBV5-1 and TRBJ2-1, is KAGVTQTPRYLIKTRGQQVTLSCSPISGHRSVSWYQQTPGQGLQFLFEYFSETQRNKGNFPGRFSGRQFSNSRSEMNVSTLELGDSALYLCASSLATAGAYNEQFFGPGTRLTVL.

This clone was seen just once. The rearrangement uses TRBV2 and TRBJ1-2, with a possible D match to TRBD1 (5 bases). V lost 9 bases and J lost 5, with 19 bases in between. Germline CDR1 reads SNHLY; CDR2 reads FYNNEI. The CDR3 totals 14 residues. This CDR3 reads CASSASGQGYGYTF. Here the CDR3 DNA reads TGTGCCAGTTCCGCCTCAGGGCAGGGTTATGGCTACACCTTC.

This chain joins TRBV4-1 and TRBJ2-1; the D gene is possibly TRBD2 (6 bases). This CDR3 has 18 residues. The germline V gene has CDR1 MGHRA and CDR2 YSYEKL. Deletions cut 2 bases from V and 0 bases from J, with 17 bases between. In DNA, the CDR3 is TGCGCCAGCAGCCAATTTTTCTCGGGGGTCAGCTCCTACAATGAGCAGTTCTTC. Amino acid sequence: CASSQFFSGVSSYNEQFF.

V gene TRBV2 combines with J gene TRBJ1-1; TRBD1 matches 7 bases. The V and J ends lost 6 bases and 5 bases, in that order; junction bases with no gene match: 9. The germline V gene encodes CDR1 SNHLY and CDR2 FYNNEI. The CDR3 is made up of 14 amino acids. As DNA, the CDR3 is TGTGCCAGCAGAGGCCCGACAGGGAGGACTGAAGCTTTCTTT. Translated: CASRGPTGRTEAFF.

The chain employs TRBV5-1 and TRBJ2-1; TRBD2 agrees at 11 bases. Trimming cost V 4 bases and J 5 bases; bases outside gene matches: 5. CDR1 is SGHRS and CDR2 is YFSETQ in the germline V gene. This CDR3 contains 15 residues. In nucleotides, the CDR3 is TGCGCCAGCAGCCCCCTAGCGGGAGGTAACAATGAGCAGTTCTTC. Its protein is CASSPLAGGNNEQFF.

The chain has TRBV15 and TRBJ1-2; 8 nucleotides match TRBD1. J lost 4 bases, V lost 2 bases, and 3 bases had no gene match. This CDR3 contains 14 residues. CDR1 is LNHNV and CDR2 is YYDKDF in the germline V gene (reference sequence). CDR3 in amino acids: CATSRQGAIYGYTF. CDR3 DNA sequence: TGTGCCACCAGCAGACAGGGGGCTATCTATGGCTACACCTTC.

The V call is TRBV4-3, the J call TRBJ1-6; D is possibly TRBD1 (6 bases). Germline CDR1 LGHNA, CDR2 YSLEER. Trimming pared 2 bases from V and 9 bases from J, leaving 20 bases between. CDR3 length equals 17 residues. The CDR3 is CASSQRQAQAWASPLHF. The CDR3 region has the DNA TGCGCCAGCAGCCAAAGACAGGCCCAAGCCTGGGCTTCACCCCTCCACTTT.

The chain couples TRBV7-9 to TRBJ2-2; 7 bases are shared with TRBD1. The V gene end was trimmed by 1 base and the J gene end by 1 base; junction bases not matched to a gene: 0. Looked up from germline, CDR1 is SEHNR and CDR2 is FQNEAQ (reference sequence). This CDR3 region has 15 residues. CDR3 DNA: TGTGCCAGCAGCTTAGGGACAGGGAACACCGGGGAGCTGTTTTTT. The encoded protein is CASSLGTGNTGELFF. Supplemented by reference TRBV7-9 and TRBJ2-2, the full variable domain reads DTGVSQNPRHKITKRGQNVTFRCDPISEHNRLYWYRQTLGQGPEFLTYFQNEAQLEKSRLLSDRFSAERPKGSFSTLEIQRTEQGDSAMYLCASSLGTGNTGELFFGEGSRLTVL.

The chain is built from TRBV7-9 and TRBJ2-3; 9 bases are a match to TRBD2. V trimming: 0 bases; J trimming: 5 bases; junction bases outside the gene matches: 9. Germline V gene data show CDR1 as SEHNR and CDR2 as FQNEAQ (reference sequence). This CDR3 has 17 residues. The CDR3 spells CASSLARGGPSGDTQYF. CDR3 sequence (DNA): TGTGCCAGCAGCTTAGCGCGGGGGGGCCCTTCAGGAGATACGCAGTATTTT. The whole variable domain, remainder taken from reference TRBV7-9 and TRBJ2-3, is DTGVSQNPRHKITKRGQNVTFRCDPISEHNRLYWYRQTLGQGPEFLTYFQNEAQLEKSRLLSDRFSAERPKGSFSTLEIQRTEQGDSAMYLCASSLARGGPSGDTQYFGPGTRLTVL.

The V gene is TRBV28, the J gene TRBJ1-3, with D tentatively TRBD1 (5 bases). Looked up from germline, CDR1 is MDHEN and CDR2 is SYDVKM. Trimming stripped 3 bases from V and 2 bases from J, with 14 bases between. This CDR3 has 16 amino acids. The CDR3 protein is CASSLMQGSTGNTIYF. Written as DNA, the CDR3 is TGTGCCAGCAGTTTGATGCAGGGTAGTACTGGAAACACCATATATTTT.

The V gene is TRBV2, the J gene TRBJ1-2; D might be TRBD1 (5 bases). The V end was cut by 6 bases, the J end by 0 bases, with 14 bases between. Germline V CDR1 and CDR2: SNHLY, FYNNEI. This CDR3 is 15 amino acids long. The CDR3 region is CASRGQTLANYGYTF. The CDR3 nucleotides are TGTGCCAGCAGGGGGCAGACCCTCGCTAACTATGGCTACACCTTC.

The rearrangement joins TRBV19 to TRBJ1-6; D remains ambiguous. Trimming cost V 6 bases and J 10 bases, with 19 bases left between them. This CDR3 has 15 residues. In germline, CDR1 is LNHDA, CDR2 SQIVND (reference sequence). In DNA, the CDR3 is TGTGCCAGTAGAGCCGTCCCAGGAAATAGATCACCCCTCCACTTT. Amino acids: CASRAVPGNRSPLHF.

V and J are TRBV5-1 and TRBJ2-3, with D perhaps matching TRBD1 (5 bases). Trimming shortened V by 0 bases and J by 1 base, and 6 bases separated the two germline ends. Germline V gene sequence: CDR1 SGHRS, CDR2 YFSETQ. This CDR3 region has 14 residues. Here the CDR3 DNA reads TGCGCCAGCAGCTTGGGACAGCGCACAGATACGCAGTATTTT. It codes for CASSLGQRTDTQYF.

The chain employs TRBV5-1 and TRBJ2-7; possibly TRBD2 for D (6 bases). This CDR3 has 15 amino acids. With 4 bases removed from V and 3 bases from J, the gap between germline ends came to 17 bases. Looked up from germline, CDR1 is SGHRS and CDR2 is YFSETQ. DNA for the CDR3: TGCGCCAGCAGCCCGGGGCAGGGAGGAGTCTACGAGCAGTACTTC. Translated, it gives CASSPGQGGVYEQYF.

This clone was seen a handful of times. V usage is TRBV6-6 and J usage is TRBJ1-4, with TRBD1 as a possible D gene (5 bases). Germline assignment: CDR1 MNHNY and CDR2 SVGAGI (reference sequence). CDR3 length equals 11 residues. Trimming removed 5 bases at V and 8 bases at J, with 6 bases between. In DNA, the CDR3 is TGTGCCAGCAGTCAGGGAGAAAAACTGTTTTTT. Residues: CASSQGEKLFF.